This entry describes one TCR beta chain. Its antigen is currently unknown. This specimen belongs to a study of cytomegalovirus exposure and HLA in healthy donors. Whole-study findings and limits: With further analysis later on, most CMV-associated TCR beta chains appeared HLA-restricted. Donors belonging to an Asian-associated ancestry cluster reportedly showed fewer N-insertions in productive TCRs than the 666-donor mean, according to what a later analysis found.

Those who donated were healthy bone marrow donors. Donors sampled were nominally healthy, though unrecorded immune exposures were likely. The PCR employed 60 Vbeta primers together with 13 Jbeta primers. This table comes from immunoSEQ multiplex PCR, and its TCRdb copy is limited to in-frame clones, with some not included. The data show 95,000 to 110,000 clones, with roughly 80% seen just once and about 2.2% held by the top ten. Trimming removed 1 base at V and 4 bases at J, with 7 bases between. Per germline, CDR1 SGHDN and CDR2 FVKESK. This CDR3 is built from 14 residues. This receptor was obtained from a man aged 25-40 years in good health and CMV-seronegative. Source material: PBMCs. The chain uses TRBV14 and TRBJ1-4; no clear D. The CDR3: CASSQAQFNEKLFF. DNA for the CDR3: TGTGCCAGCAGCCAAGCACAGTTTAATGAAAAACTGTTTTTT.